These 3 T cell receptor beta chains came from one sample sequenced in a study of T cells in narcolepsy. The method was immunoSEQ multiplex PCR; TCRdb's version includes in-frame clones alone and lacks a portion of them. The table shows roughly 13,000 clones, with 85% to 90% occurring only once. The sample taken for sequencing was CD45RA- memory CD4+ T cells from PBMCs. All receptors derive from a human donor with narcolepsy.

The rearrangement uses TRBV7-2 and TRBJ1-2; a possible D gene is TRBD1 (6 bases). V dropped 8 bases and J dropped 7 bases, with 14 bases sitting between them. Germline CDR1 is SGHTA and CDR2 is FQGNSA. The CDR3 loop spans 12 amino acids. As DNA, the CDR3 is TGTGCCAGCGACAGGTTCCTCGCTGGCTACACCTTC. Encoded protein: CASDRFLAGYTF.

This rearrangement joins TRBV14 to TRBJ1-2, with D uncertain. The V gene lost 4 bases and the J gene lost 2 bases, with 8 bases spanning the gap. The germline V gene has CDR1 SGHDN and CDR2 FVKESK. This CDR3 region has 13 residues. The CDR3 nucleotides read TGTGCCAGCAGCCCTGCCGGGAACTATGGCTACACCTTC. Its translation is CASSPAGNYGYTF.

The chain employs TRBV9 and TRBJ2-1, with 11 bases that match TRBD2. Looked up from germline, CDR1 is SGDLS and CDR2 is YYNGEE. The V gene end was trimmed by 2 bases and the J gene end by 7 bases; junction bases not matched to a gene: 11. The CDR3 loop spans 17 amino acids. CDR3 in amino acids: CASSVGTSGPRANEQFF. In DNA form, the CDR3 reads TGTGCCAGCAGCGTGGGGACTAGCGGACCACGGGCGAATGAGCAGTTCTTC.